This is a list of T cell receptor beta chains from one sample in a study of shared clonotypes between healthy human individuals. Libraries were prepared by immunoSEQ multiplex PCR; TCRdb keeps only in-frame clonotypes and omits some of them. The sample shows about 2.3 million clones, over 90% of them seen only once. The sequenced sample consisted of naive CD4+ T cells from PBMCs. These receptors were collected from a man aged 18 to 30 in good health. Some clones in this sample may be carry-over from other donors' samples. The CDR3 runs from the conserved cysteine through the conserved F or W. The order of the fields is D gene, clone size, V gene, J gene, CDR3 DNA, CDR3 protein. D genes are given only for firm matches. For some rows the clone size is stated as once, few or many, or as a class when expanded; others skip it.

>NA|NA|TRBV5-5|TRBJ1-5
TGTGCCAGCAGCTTGCAGGGCTGGGGCAATCAGCCCCAGCATTTT
CASSLQGWGNQPQHF
>TRBD1|NA|TRBV5-4|TRBJ2-1
TGTGCCAGCAGCTTGGGGGCCGGGACAGGGATCAGCAATGAGCAGTTCTTC
CASSLGAGTGISNEQFF
>NA|NA|TRBV30|TRBJ2-7
TGTGCCTGGAGTGTACAAGGTGGGAGCTACGAGCAGTACTTC
CAWSVQGGSYEQYF
>NA|NA|TRBV28|TRBJ1-2
TGTGCCAGCAGCCTGGAGGCAGGGGATAACTATGGCTACACCTTC
CASSLEAGDNYGYTF
>NA|once|TRBV6-1|TRBJ2-3
TGTGCCAGCCTCAAGGGCGGGAGCACAGATACGCAGTATTTT
CASLKGGSTDTQYF
>NA|NA|TRBV5-1|TRBJ2-7
TGCGCCAGCAGCTTTCGCGGGAACTCCTACGAGCAGTACTTC
CASSFRGNSYEQYF
>TRBD2|NA|TRBV7-3|TRBJ2-1
TGTGCCAGCAGCTTACGGCTAGCGGGGGTCAATGAGCAGTTCTTC
CASSLRLAGVNEQFF
>NA|NA|TRBV28|TRBJ2-7
TGTGCCAGCAGTCCCTCGCGGGTGCGGGCCGACGAGCAGTACTTC
CASSPSRVRADEQYF
>NA|NA|TRBV5-5|TRBJ1-2
TGTGCCAGCAGCAAACCAGGGCATCTCGGGAACTATGGCTACACCTTC
CASSKPGHLGNYGYTF
>TRBD1|NA|TRBV6-1|TRBJ2-3
TGTGCCAGCCGAAACAGGGGCGGCACAGATACGCAGTATTTT
CASRNRGGTDTQYF
>TRBD1|NA|TRBV2|TRBJ2-1
TGTGCCAGTACGAGACAGGGGACTGTCAATGAGCAGTTCTTC
CASTRQGTVNEQFF
>TRBD1|NA|TRBV30|TRBJ2-1
TGTGCCTGGAGTGCCGGGACAGCGACTTACAATGAGCAGTTCTTC
CAWSAGTATYNEQFF
>NA|NA|TRBV5-1|TRBJ2-7
TGCGCCAGCAGTTCAAAGGGGACCTACTACGAGCAGTACTTC
CASSSKGTYYEQYF
>TRBD1|NA|TRBV7-2|TRBJ2-7
TGTGCCAGCAGCTTCGCCGGGACAGGGCCCTACGAGCAGTACTTC
CASSFAGTGPYEQYF
>NA|NA|TRBV27|TRBJ2-3
TGTGCCAGCAGTGGCACAGGAAAATATACGCAGTATTTT
CASSGTGKYTQYF
>TRBD2|once|TRBV7-3|TRBJ2-3
TGTGCCAGCAGCTCAGCGGGACCCACAGATACGCAGTATTTT
CASSSAGPTDTQYF
>TRBD1|few|TRBV19|TRBJ1-4
TGTGCCAGTAGTATAACCGGGACAGGGGATGAAAAACTGTTTTTT
CASSITGTGDEKLFF
>NA|NA|TRBV19|TRBJ2-4
TGTGCCAGTACCAGGAGGGGTTCCAAAAACATTCAGTACTTC
CASTRRGSKNIQYF
>TRBD1|NA|TRBV7-2|TRBJ2-3
TGTGCCAGCAGCCCAAACCGCGGACAGGGGGCGCGGGGCACAGATACGCAGTATTTT
CASSPNRGQGARGTDTQYF
>NA|NA|TRBV28|TRBJ2-2
TGTGCCAGCCATCCCTCGACAGGCTCGAACACCGGGGAGCTGTTTTTT
CASHPSTGSNTGELFF
>NA|NA|TRBV7-2|TRBJ1-1
TGTGCCAGCAGCTTAGGGGGGACTCGTCACACTGAAGCTTTCTTT
CASSLGGTRHTEAFF
>NA|once|TRBV29-1|TRBJ1-1
TGCAGCGTTGAAGCCCGGTTTGGGACTGAAGCTTTCTTT
CSVEARFGTEAFF
>NA|NA|TRBV5-1|TRBJ1-1
TGCGCCAGCAGCTTGGAGCCAGGGGAAGAGGAAGCTTTCTTT
CASSLEPGEEEAFF
>TRBD2|NA|TRBV4-2|TRBJ2-3
TGTGCCAGCAGCCCACGGGAGGTGGGCACAGATACGCAGTATTTT
CASSPREVGTDTQYF
>NA|NA|TRBV4-2|TRBJ2-7
TGTGCCAGCAGCCAAGCGCGATCCTCCTACGAGCAGTACTTC
CASSQARSSYEQYF
>TRBD1|NA|TRBV7-8|TRBJ2-7
TGTGCCAGCAGCTTAGTAGGACAGGTCTACGAGCAGTACTTC
CASSLVGQVYEQYF
>TRBD2|NA|TRBV7-2|TRBJ2-5
TGTGCCAGCAGCTTAGTCGGACTAGCGGGAGTCGTTGAGACCCAGTACTTC
CASSLVGLAGVVETQYF
>NA|NA|TRBV29-1|TRBJ2-3
TGCAGCGTGGAGGTCGGAGATACGCAGTATTTT
CSVEVGDTQYF
>NA|NA|TRBV5-1|TRBJ1-2
TGCGCCAGCAGCCCCGAGAGGCAGCTATATGGCTACACCTTC
CASSPERQLYGYTF
>TRBD2|NA|TRBV30|TRBJ2-7
TGTGCCTGGAGTACAGGACTAGCCTACGAGCAGTACTTC
CAWSTGLAYEQYF
>NA|NA|TRBV7-2|TRBJ2-1
TGTGCCAGCAGCCCACCCCCATGGGGGGGCCAGTGGAATGAGCAGTTCTTC
CASSPPPWGGQWNEQFF
>TRBD1|NA|TRBV19|TRBJ1-1
TGTGCCAGTACTAACAGGGGGTGGAACACTGAAGCTTTCTTT
CASTNRGWNTEAFF
>NA|NA|TRBV5-1|TRBJ1-5
TGCGCCAGCAGCTTGCTTTGGGCAGGGGATCAGCCCCAGCATTTT
CASSLLWAGDQPQHF
>NA|NA|TRBV7-9|TRBJ2-3
TGTGCCAGCAGCTTTGGTTCGCCCCACACAGATACGCAGTATTTT
CASSFGSPHTDTQYF
>TRBD1|NA|TRBV7-3|TRBJ1-2
TGTGCCAGCAGCTTAATAGGACAGGGGGATGGCTACACCTTC
CASSLIGQGDGYTF
>NA|NA|TRBV27|TRBJ2-7
TGTGCCAGCAGAACGACAGGGGGTAAGCGGGAGGAATCCTACGAGCAGTACTTC
CASRTTGGKREESYEQYF
>NA|NA|TRBV6-1|TRBJ1-3
TGTGCCAGCAGTGTCGCCCAGGGAACCGGTGGAAACACCATATATTTT
CASSVAQGTGGNTIYF
>TRBD2|NA|TRBV5-1|TRBJ2-3
TGCGCCAGCAGCTCGGGACTAGGCGGCACAGATACGCAGTATTTT
CASSSGLGGTDTQYF
>TRBD1|NA|TRBV2|TRBJ2-7
TGTGCCAGCAGTGTTGACAGGGTTTACGAGCAGTACTTC
CASSVDRVYEQYF
>TRBD1|NA|TRBV7-3|TRBJ2-6
TGTGCCAGCAGCCCCCGGACAGGCTCTGGGGCCAACGTCCTGACTTTC
CASSPRTGSGANVLTF
>TRBD1|NA|TRBV6-5|TRBJ1-2
TGTGCCAGCAGTTGGGACAGGAACTATGGCTACACCTTC
CASSWDRNYGYTF
>TRBD2|NA|TRBV18|TRBJ2-7
TGTGCCAGCTCACCCCAAGCGGGAGTCTCCGAGCAGTACTTC
CASSPQAGVSEQYF
>TRBD2|once|TRBV7-9|TRBJ2-1
TGTGCCAGCAGCGCCCTAGCGGGAGGGTTAATTGGGGAGCAGTTCTTC
CASSALAGGLIGEQFF
>TRBD1|NA|TRBV6-5|TRBJ1-5
TGTGCCAGCTCCCCCACAGGGGGCAATCAGCCCCAGCATTTT
CASSPTGGNQPQHF
>TRBD2|NA|TRBV11-3|TRBJ2-3
TGTGCCAGCAGCCTTAGCGGGAGCACAGATACGCAGTATTTT
CASSLSGSTDTQYF
>TRBD2|NA|TRBV18|TRBJ2-1
TGTGCCAGCTCACCTGGGACTAGCGGGAGGGCCACTAGGGAGCAGTTCTTC
CASSPGTSGRATREQFF